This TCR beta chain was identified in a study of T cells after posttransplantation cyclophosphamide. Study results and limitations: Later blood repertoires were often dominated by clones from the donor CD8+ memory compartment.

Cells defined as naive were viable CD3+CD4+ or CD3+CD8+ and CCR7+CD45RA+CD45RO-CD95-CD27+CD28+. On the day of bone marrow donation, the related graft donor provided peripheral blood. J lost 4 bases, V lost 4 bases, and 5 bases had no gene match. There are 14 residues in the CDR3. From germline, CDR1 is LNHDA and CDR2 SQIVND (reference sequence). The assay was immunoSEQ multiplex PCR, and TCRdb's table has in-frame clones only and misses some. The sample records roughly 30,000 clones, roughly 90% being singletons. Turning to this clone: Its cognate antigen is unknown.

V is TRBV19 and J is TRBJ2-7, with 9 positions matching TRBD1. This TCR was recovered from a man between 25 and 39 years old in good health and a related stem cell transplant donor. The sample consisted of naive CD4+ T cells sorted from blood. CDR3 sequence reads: CASSRDRVSYEQYF. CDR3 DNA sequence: TGTGCCAGTAGTAGGGACAGGGTTTCTTACGAGCAGTACTTC.